This TCR beta chain was identified in a study of blood T cell repertoires in COVID-19. Whole-study context: COVID-19 samples from acute and convalescent phases originated in the United States, Italy and Spain. PBMCs, B-cell-depleted T cells, or T cells provided the cDNA or gDNA that made up the material.

Original handling: Amplification of reference gene primers was used by the study to estimate nucleated cell counts. Data came from immunoSEQ multiplex PCR; TCRdb stores just in-frame clones and leaves some out. V, J and clone size derive from that table, while D and trimming were established from the DNA sequence. The sample records some 250,000 clones, about 86% being singletons. The CDR3 runs 14 residues. CDR1 SGHRS and CDR2 YFSETQ come from the germline V gene. V lost 4 bases and J lost 10; bases outside the gene matches: 7. Sequences were obtained from peripheral blood. The TCR was taken from a man aged 80 or over with acute or convalescent COVID-19. The chain carries TRBV5-1 and TRBJ1-6; 8 bases line up with TRBD1. The DNA of the CDR3 is TGCGCCAGCAGCACGGACAGGGAAGGATCACCCCTCCACTTT. Its protein is CASSTDREGSPLHF.